A few counts support the clone carrying this T cell receptor beta chain. Here immunoSEQ multiplex PCR was the method, and the copy in TCRdb shows in-frame clones only, minus some. The repertoire holds about 14,000 clones, with under 95% as singletons. The entry originates in a study of chemoradiotherapy in HPV16-positive cancers. V gave up 4 bases and J gave up 6 bases; unmatched junction bases: 10. The CDR3 extends over 15 amino acids. Germline V gene data show CDR1 as SGHRS and CDR2 as YFSETQ. The chain links TRBV5-1 to TRBJ1-1, with 9 positions matching TRBD1. This sequence originates from a human donor with HPV-associated anogenital cancer. Sequenced material: blood, taken from a patient who underwent chemoradiotherapy. In nucleotides, the CDR3 is TGCGCCAGCAGCCAAAGACAGGGGGGACGCGCTGAAGCTTTCTTT. It codes for CASSQRQGGRAEAFF.